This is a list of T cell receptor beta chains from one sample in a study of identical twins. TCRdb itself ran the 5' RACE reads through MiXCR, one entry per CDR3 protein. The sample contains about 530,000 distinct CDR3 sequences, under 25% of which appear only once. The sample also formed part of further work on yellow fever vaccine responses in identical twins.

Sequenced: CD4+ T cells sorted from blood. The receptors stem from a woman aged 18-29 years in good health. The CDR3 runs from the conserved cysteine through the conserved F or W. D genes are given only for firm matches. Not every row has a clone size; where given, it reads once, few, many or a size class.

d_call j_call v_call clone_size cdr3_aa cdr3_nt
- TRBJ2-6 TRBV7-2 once CASSLSGRKSSGANVLTF TGTGCCAGCAGCTTAAGCGGTCGGAAGAGCTCTGGGGCCAACGTCCTGACTTTC
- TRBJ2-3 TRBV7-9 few CASSPREAQYF TGTGCCAGCAGCCCCAGGGAGGCGCAGTATTTT
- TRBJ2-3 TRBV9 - CASSETGWGTDTQYF TGTGCCAGCAGCGAGACGGGATGGGGCACAGATACGCAGTATTTT
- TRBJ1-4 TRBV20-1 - CSASSGREKLFF TGCAGTGCTAGTTCCGGTCGGGAAAAACTGTTTTTT
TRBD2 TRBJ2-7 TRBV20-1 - CSALAETYEQYF TGCAGTGCCCTAGCGGAAACCTACGAGCAGTACTTC
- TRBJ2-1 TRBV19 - CASSIREGGGEQFF TGTGCCAGTAGTATCCGCGAGGGGGGCGGCGAGCAGTTCTTC
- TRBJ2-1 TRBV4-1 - CASSQVRNNYNEQFF TGCGCCAGCAGCCAAGTAAGGAACAATTACAATGAGCAGTTCTTC
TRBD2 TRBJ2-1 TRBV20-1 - CSAYTSGGGNEQFF TGCAGTGCCTACACTAGCGGGGGGGGCAATGAGCAGTTCTTC
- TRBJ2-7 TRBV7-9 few CASSFLGSSYEQYF TGTGCCAGCAGCTTCCTCGGAAGCTCCTACGAGCAGTACTTC
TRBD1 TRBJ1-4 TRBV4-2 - CASSQDYLPGQGLATNEKLFF TGTGCCAGCAGCCAAGATTATTTGCCGGGACAGGGCCTTGCAACTAATGAAAAACTGTTTTTT
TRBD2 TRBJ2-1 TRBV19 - CASSLNSGFNEQFF TGTGCCAGTAGTTTGAATAGCGGGTTCAATGAGCAGTTCTTC
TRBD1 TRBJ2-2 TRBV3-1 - CASSQEVAGGRTGELFF TGTGCCAGCAGCCAAGAGGTGGCAGGGGGTCGAACCGGGGAGCTGTTTTTT
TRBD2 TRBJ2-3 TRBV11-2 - CASSPRKRGERDTQYF TGTGCCAGCAGCCCCCGGAAGCGGGGGGAAAGAGATACGCAGTATTTT
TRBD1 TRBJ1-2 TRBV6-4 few CASSTEQGNGYTF TGTGCCAGCTCTACCGAACAGGGGAATGGCTACACCTTC
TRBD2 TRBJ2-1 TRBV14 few CASSQDEGLAGADEQFF TGTGCCAGCAGCCAAGATGAGGGCCTAGCGGGAGCCGATGAGCAGTTCTTC
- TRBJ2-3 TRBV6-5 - CASSDLRTRGADTQYF TGTGCCAGCAGTGACTTGAGGACCCGAGGCGCAGATACGCAGTATTTT
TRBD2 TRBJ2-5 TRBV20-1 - CSARGGSAGALETQYF TGCAGTGCTAGGGGCGGTTCAGCGGGAGCCTTGGAGACCCAGTACTTC
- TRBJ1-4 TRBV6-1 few CASSESMGISRNEKLFF TGTGCCAGCAGTGAAAGTATGGGGATCTCCAGAAATGAAAAACTGTTTTTT
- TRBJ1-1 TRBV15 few CATSRDRGGGTEAFF TGTGCCACCAGCAGAGACCGGGGAGGAGGCACTGAAGCTTTCTTT
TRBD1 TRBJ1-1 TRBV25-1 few CASRGQFNTEAFF TGTGCCAGCAGGGGACAGTTTAACACTGAAGCTTTCTTT
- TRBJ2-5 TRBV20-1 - CSATQGGQETQYF TGCAGTGCAACCCAGGGGGGGCAAGAGACCCAGTACTTC
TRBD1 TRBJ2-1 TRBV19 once CASSILRGPYNEQFF TGTGCCAGTAGTATACTCAGGGGGCCCTACAATGAGCAGTTCTTC
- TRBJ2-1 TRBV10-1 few CASTPTGYNEQFF TGCGCCAGCACCCCCACTGGGTACAATGAGCAGTTCTTC
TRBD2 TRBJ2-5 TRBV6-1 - CASSPQTSGGQETQYF TGTGCCAGCAGTCCTCAGACTAGCGGGGGTCAAGAGACCCAGTACTTC
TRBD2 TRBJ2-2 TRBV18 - CASFTLAANTGELFF TGTGCCAGCTTCACACTAGCGGCGAACACCGGGGAGCTGTTTTTT
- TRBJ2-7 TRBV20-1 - CSARVSGSSYEQYF TGCAGTGCTAGGGTTAGCGGCAGCTCCTACGAGCAGTACTTC
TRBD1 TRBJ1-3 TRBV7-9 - CASSPGQAMFSGNTIYF TGTGCCAGCAGCCCGGGACAGGCAATGTTCTCTGGAAACACCATATATTTT
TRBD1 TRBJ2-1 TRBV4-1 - CASSQVRGLANEQFF TGCGCCAGCAGCCAAGTCAGGGGGTTGGCCAATGAGCAGTTCTTC
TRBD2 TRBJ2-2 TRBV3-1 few CASSRLAGPNTGELFF TGTGCCAGCAGCCGGTTAGCGGGGCCAAACACCGGGGAGCTGTTTTTT